What follows are 27 T cell receptor beta chains derived from one specimen sequenced in a study of blood T cell repertoires in COVID-19. Measured with immunoSEQ multiplex PCR; TCRdb has only the in-frame clones, and not every one. The profile shows 250,000 to 300,000 clones, approximately 86% of them singletons. Material: peripheral blood. The receptor set was obtained from a woman in her seventies with COVID-19, enrolled during active disease.

The chain is built from TRBV4-3 and TRBJ2-7; 7 bases are shared with TRBD1. This CDR3 spans 14 amino acids. Germline loops: CDR1 LGHNA, CDR2 YSLEER. With 3 bases clipped from V and 3 bases from J, the junction kept 5 bases outside the gene matches. The CDR3 DNA reads as TGCGCCAGCAGCCAGACCTCAGGGGGCTACGAGCAGTACTTC. It specifies CASSQTSGGYEQYF.

The chain links TRBV28 to TRBJ1-1, with 10 bases that match TRBD1. CDR3 length: 15 amino acids. CDR1 is MDHEN and CDR2 is SYDVKM in the germline V gene. Trimming removed 5 bases from V and 3 bases from J; junction bases left unmatched: 6. CDR3 amino acids: CASSPWTGGDTEAFF. CDR3 sequence (DNA): TGTGCCAGCAGTCCGTGGACAGGGGGGGACACTGAAGCTTTCTTT.

The chain has TRBV5-8 and TRBJ1-2, with D possibly being TRBD1 (6 bases). V dropped 5 bases and J dropped 6 bases, with 26 bases sitting between them. CDR3 length equals 17 residues. CDR1 is SGHTS and CDR2 is YDEGEE in the germline V gene. CDR3 in amino acids: CASRLSGVGGPSDGYTF. In nucleotides, the CDR3 is TGTGCCAGCAGATTATCTGGTGTTGGGGGCCCAAGTGATGGCTACACCTTC.

This rearrangement joins TRBV3-1 (or the pseudogene TRBV3-2) to TRBJ2-7; D is unresolved. This CDR3 spans 15 amino acids. Germline values: CDR1 LGHDT, CDR2 YNNKEL (reference sequence). Trimming took 1 base from V and 1 from J, leaving 11 bases between them. In DNA, the CDR3 is TGTGCCAGCAGCCAAGCCCTCGTTATATCCTACGAGCAGTACTTC. The encoded protein is CASSQALVISYEQYF.

Written as DNA, the CDR3 is TGTGCCAGCAGTTACGGGCCCGGAATGGGCTATGGCTACACCTTC. Translated, it gives CASSYGPGMGYGYTF. The chain recombines TRBV6-5 with TRBJ1-2; D gene uncertain. Trimming removed 2 bases from V and 4 bases from J, with 14 bases in between. The length of the CDR3 is 15 residues. The germline V gene encodes CDR1 MNHEY and CDR2 SVGAGI.

The rearrangement joins TRBV19 to TRBJ1-3; the D is unclear. This CDR3 is 13 amino acids long. Germline V gene lookup returns CDR1 LNHDA and CDR2 SQIVND (reference sequence). The germline V and J ends were trimmed by 6 bases and 0 bases, with 6 bases remaining between them. CDR3 protein: CASSLSSGNTIYF. For the CDR3, the DNA is TGTGCCAGTAGCCTAAGCTCTGGAAACACCATATATTTT.

The V call is TRBV13, the J call TRBJ2-7; perhaps TRBD2 as D (7 bases). Germline lookup yields CDR1 PRHDT and CDR2 FYEKMQ (reference sequence). The CDR3 length is 16 residues. The V gene lost 4 bases and the J gene lost 4 bases, with 20 bases spanning the gap. CDR3 sequence (DNA): TGTGCCAGCAGCTCTTCGGGCGGGGGCCTCCCTTACGAGCAGTACTTC. Translated, it gives CASSSSGGGLPYEQYF.

The chain recombines TRBV2 with TRBJ2-5; 7 positions agree with TRBD2. CDR3 size: 13 residues. V lost 5 bases to trimming and J lost 2 bases; unmatched junction nucleotides: 2. The V gene's germline CDR1 is SNHLY and CDR2 FYNNEI. The CDR3 DNA is TGTGCCAGCAGTAGGGAGGGTCAAGAGACCCAGTACTTC. Its protein is CASSREGQETQYF.

In regard to this clone: The identical CDR3 is also encoded by other nucleotide sequences in the sample. This chain links TRBV2 with TRBJ1-3; D is perhaps TRBD1 (6 bases). The CDR3 is 14 amino acids. V was cut by 2 bases and J by 1 base, with 6 bases left in between. CDR1 SNHLY and CDR2 FYNNEI come from the germline V gene. Written as DNA, the CDR3 is TGTGCCAGCAGTGAAACAGGGTCTGGAAACACCATATATTTT. The encoded protein is CASSETGSGNTIYF.

The chain employs TRBV15 and TRBJ1-5; no clear D. The CDR3 length is 15 residues. Trimming left V 0 bases short and J 7 bases short, with 13 bases between. Per the germline V gene, CDR1 is LNHNV and CDR2 is YYDKDF (reference sequence). CDR3 coding DNA: TGTGCCACCAGCAGAGATGACAATCTCCCCCAGCCCCAGCATTTT. Amino acids: CATSRDDNLPQPQHF. Supplemented by reference TRBV15 and TRBJ1-5, the full variable domain reads DAMVIQNPRYQVTQFGKPVTLSCSQTLNHNVMYWYQQKSSQAPKLLFHYYDKDFNNEADTPDNFQSRRPNTSFCFLDIRSPGLGDTAMYLCATSRDDNLPQPQHFGDGTRLSIL.

The rearrangement links TRBV29-1 to TRBJ2-3, with TRBD1 matching over 11 bases. Losses at the gene ends were 4 bases for V and 6 bases for J; bases not matched to a gene: 9. The CDR3 is made up of 15 amino acids. Germline V gene lookup returns CDR1 SQVTM and CDR2 ANQGSEA. CDR3 residues: CSVVGDRGIGDTQYF. The CDR3, as DNA: TGCAGCGTTGTAGGGGACAGGGGGATTGGCGATACGCAGTATTTT.

The chain carries TRBV27 and TRBJ2-7; the match to TRBD1 covers 7 bases. V dropped 6 bases and J dropped 3; count of bases not matched to a gene: 5. This CDR3 is 13 amino acids long. CDR1 is MNHEY and CDR2 is SMNVEV in the germline V gene (reference sequence). The CDR3 region is CASRRGPFYEQYF. Written as DNA, the CDR3 is TGTGCCAGCAGGAGGGGGCCGTTCTACGAGCAGTACTTC.

This clone has a handful of counts. This specimen includes other DNA sequences encoding the same CDR3. This sequence joins TRBV30 and TRBJ1-6, with 11 bases identical to TRBD1. Germline CDR1 and CDR2: GTSNPN and SVGIG (reference sequence). CDR3 size: 13 residues. V shed 3 bases, J shed 9 bases, and the junction held 1 base outside the gene matches. In DNA form, the CDR3 reads TGTGCCTGGAGCGGGACAGGGGGTTCACCCCTCCACTTT. Its translation is CAWSGTGGSPLHF.

CDR3 in DNA: TGTGCCAGCTCACCCACTCGACTAGCGGGGCGATATCCCAATGAGCAGTTCTTC. As protein: CASSPTRLAGRYPNEQFF. This chain joins TRBV18 and TRBJ2-1; the match to TRBD2 covers 11 bases. Germline V gene sequence: CDR1 KGHSH, CDR2 LQKENI. The V segment lost 3 bases and the J segment 6 bases; nucleotides outside the gene matches: 13. CDR3 length: 18 amino acids.

The V call is TRBV5-1, the J call TRBJ2-3, with 8 bases matching TRBD2. The CDR3 has 16 residues. Trimming removed 4 bases from V and 5 bases from J; junction bases left unmatched: 12. From germline, CDR1 is SGHRS and CDR2 YFSETQ. CDR3 sequence (DNA): TGCGCCAGCAGCCTAGTTTTCGGGGGGGCCGGAGATACGCAGTATTTT. It is translated as CASSLVFGGAGDTQYF.

The chain combines TRBV19 with TRBJ1-5; the match to TRBD1 covers 9 bases. There are 15 residues in the CDR3. Germline CDR1 LNHDA, CDR2 SQIVND (reference sequence). J was trimmed by 4 bases and V by 6 bases; bases with no gene match: 7. The CDR3 DNA reads TGTGCCAGTAGCCGGGACAGGGTCGAGAATCAGCCCCAGCATTTT. Its protein product is CASSRDRVENQPQHF.

The CDR3, as DNA: TGTGCCAGCAGTTTTCAGTCTAACTATGGCTACACCTTC. Its translation: CASSFQSNYGYTF. V usage is TRBV12-3 or TRBV12-4 and J usage is TRBJ1-2; D ambiguous. This CDR3 contains 13 residues. Trimming cost V 3 bases and J 0 bases, with 5 bases left between them.

The J gene is TRBJ1-3, the V gene TRBV18; 7 bases map to TRBD1. The CDR3 loop spans 17 amino acids. The J segment lost 2 bases and the V segment lost 3 bases, leaving 10 bases of the junction unmatched. CDR1 and CDR2 from the germline V gene are KGHSH and LQKENI. CDR3 in DNA: TGTGCCAGCTCACCCACGACACAGGGGCGGACTGGAAACACCATATATTTT. Protein sequence: CASSPTTQGRTGNTIYF.

The chain carries TRBV24-1 and TRBJ1-5, with 8 bases lining up with TRBD1. The CDR3 sequence is 16 residues long. CDR1 and CDR2 from the germline V gene are KGHDR and SFDVKD. Trimming took 2 bases from V and 6 from J; bases not matched to a gene: 8. In nucleotides, the CDR3 is TGTGCCACCAGTGATTCAGCAGGGGGCGCGGGTCAGCCCCAGCATTTT. Protein product: CATSDSAGGAGQPQHF.

The CDR3 sequence is CASSQGINRASPLHF. CDR3 sequence (DNA): TGTGCCAGCAGCCAGGGTATTAACAGGGCTTCACCCCTCCACTTT. The rearrangement uses TRBV3-1 (or the pseudogene TRBV3-2) and TRBJ1-6, with D possibly matching TRBD1 (6 bases). The CDR3 is 15 amino acids. Germline V lookup: CDR1 LGHDT, CDR2 YNNKEL (reference sequence). V shed 3 bases and J shed 9 bases, with 15 bases lying between them.

The J gene is TRBJ1-4, the V gene TRBV6-5; D not certain. Germline loops: CDR1 MNHEY, CDR2 SVGAGI. The ends were cut back, 0 bases at V and 4 bases at J, with 9 bases in the middle. The CDR3 extends over 15 amino acids. Written as DNA, the CDR3 is TGTGCCAGCAGTTACTCGTGGGCGAGTAATGAAAAACTGTTTTTT. It encodes CASSYSWASNEKLFF.

This clone was found a few times. The V gene is TRBV14, the J gene TRBJ1-2; 8 nucleotides agree with TRBD1. The CDR3 totals 15 residues. In germline, CDR1 is SGHDN, CDR2 FVKESK. Losses at the gene ends were 4 bases for V and 5 bases for J; bases not matched to a gene: 9. The CDR3 nucleotides are TGTGCCAGCAGCCCTTCCAACAGGGGGATATATGGCTACACCTTC. Encoded protein: CASSPSNRGIYGYTF. The variable domain in full, with the rest retrieved from reference TRBV14 and TRBJ1-2, is EAGVTQFPSHSVIEKGQTVTLRCDPISGHDNLYWYRRVMGKEIKFLLHFVKESKQDESGMPNNRFLAERTGGTYSTLKVQPAELEDSGVYFCASSPSNRGIYGYTFGSGTRLTVV.

The chain is built from TRBV27 and TRBJ1-4, with D tentatively TRBD1 (6 bases). V lost 5 bases and J lost 8, with 12 bases in between. Germline values: CDR1 MNHEY, CDR2 SMNVEV (reference sequence). The CDR3 covers 13 residues. In DNA, the CDR3 is TGTGCCAGCAGTCCCAGGGGAAAGGAAAAACTGTTTTTT. Residues: CASSPRGKEKLFF.

The rearrangement links TRBV11-2 to TRBJ1-3; no clear D. V was trimmed by 6 bases and J by 3 bases, leaving 9 bases between them. The germline CDR1 and CDR2 sequences are SGHAT and FQNNGV. The CDR3 extends over 13 amino acids. CDR3 DNA: TGTGCCAGCAGGCATGGAGTTGGAAACACCATATATTTT. This sequence encodes CASRHGVGNTIYF.

The genes are TRBV19 and TRBJ1-1; no reliable D call. Germline V CDR1 and CDR2: LNHDA, SQIVND (reference sequence). The ends were cut back, 1 base at V and 4 bases at J, with 7 bases in the middle. This CDR3 is built from 13 residues. The CDR3 reads CASSIGPSTEAFF. CDR3 nucleotides: TGTGCCAGTAGTATAGGGCCTTCCACTGAAGCTTTCTTT.

This chain joins TRBV3-1 (or the pseudogene TRBV3-2) and TRBJ2-6; D call uncertain. The V and J ends lost 5 bases and 0 bases respectively, with 2 bases between them. The CDR3 runs 13 residues. Germline V CDR1 and CDR2: LGHDT, YNNKEL (reference sequence). The CDR3 DNA sequence: TGTGCCAGCAGCTACTCTGGGGCCAACGTCCTGACTTTC. Amino acid sequence: CASSYSGANVLTF.

V is TRBV7-9 and J is TRBJ1-1, with TRBD1 identical over 8 bases. The CDR3 consists of 16 residues. Germline V CDR1 and CDR2: SEHNR, FQNEAQ (reference sequence). The J segment lost 0 bases and the V segment lost 5 bases, leaving 8 bases of the junction unmatched. CDR3 in amino acids: CASSLRTGRVNTEAFF. The CDR3 region has the DNA TGTGCCAGCAGCCTCAGGACAGGGAGGGTGAACACTGAAGCTTTCTTT.